This TCR beta chain was recorded in a study of cytomegalovirus exposure and HLA in healthy donors. The method was immunoSEQ multiplex PCR; TCRdb's version includes in-frame clones alone and lacks a portion of them. This table holds about 110,000 clones, approximately 89% found once. Germline lookup yields CDR1 MNHNY and CDR2 SVGAGI (reference sequence). The CDR3 is 14 amino acids. The trim removed 2 bases at V and 4 bases at J, leaving 4 bases unmatched. The chain is built from TRBV6-6 and TRBJ1-1; TRBD1 matches 7 bases. Sequenced: PBMCs. The clonotype was recovered from a woman between 18 and 30 years old in good health and CMV-seronegative. CDR3 sequence (DNA): TGTGCCAGCAGTTACCCAGACAGGGCCACTGAAGCTTTCTTT. Amino acid sequence: CASSYPDRATEAFF.